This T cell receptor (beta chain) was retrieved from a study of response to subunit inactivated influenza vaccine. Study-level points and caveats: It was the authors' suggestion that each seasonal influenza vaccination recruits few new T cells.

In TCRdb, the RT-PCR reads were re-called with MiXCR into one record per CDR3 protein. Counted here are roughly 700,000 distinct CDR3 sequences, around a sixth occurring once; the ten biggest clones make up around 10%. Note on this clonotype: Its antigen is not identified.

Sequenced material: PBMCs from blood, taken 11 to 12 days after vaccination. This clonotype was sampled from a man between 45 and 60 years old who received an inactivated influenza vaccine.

The CDR3 DNA reads as TGTGCCAGCAGCTCGGGGTCGACTAGCGGGACTGGCGAGCAGTACTTC. The encoded protein is CASSSGSTSGTGEQYF. The chain carries TRBV7-9 and TRBJ2-7; 11 nucleotides match TRBD2. CDR1 and CDR2 (germline): SEHNR, FQNEAQ (reference sequence). This CDR3 is built from 16 residues. With V trimmed by 4 bases and J by 6 bases, 11 bases remained unmatched.